This T cell receptor (beta chain) was profiled in a study of blood T cell repertoires in COVID-19. There are 14 residues in the CDR3. With V trimmed by 2 bases and J by 5 bases, 5 bases remained unmatched. CDR1 MGHDK and CDR2 SYGVNS come from the germline V gene. The authors' processing: For nucleated cells, counts were estimated from reference gene primer amplification. Sequencing used immunoSEQ multiplex PCR; TCRdb keeps in-frame clones, though not all of them. V and J calls and clone size follow that table, whereas D and trimming were derived from the DNA. The sample shows 250,000 to 300,000 clones, roughly 93% of them seen only once.

The chain joins TRBV25-1 to TRBJ1-2; TRBD1 matches 7 bases. Sample: PBMCs or T cells enriched from blood (not recorded which). The receptor was derived from a woman aged 40 to 50 with acute COVID-19. The CDR3 DNA reads TGTGCCAGCAGTGAAGGCGACAGGGCTTATGGCTACACCTTC. Protein sequence: CASSEGDRAYGYTF.